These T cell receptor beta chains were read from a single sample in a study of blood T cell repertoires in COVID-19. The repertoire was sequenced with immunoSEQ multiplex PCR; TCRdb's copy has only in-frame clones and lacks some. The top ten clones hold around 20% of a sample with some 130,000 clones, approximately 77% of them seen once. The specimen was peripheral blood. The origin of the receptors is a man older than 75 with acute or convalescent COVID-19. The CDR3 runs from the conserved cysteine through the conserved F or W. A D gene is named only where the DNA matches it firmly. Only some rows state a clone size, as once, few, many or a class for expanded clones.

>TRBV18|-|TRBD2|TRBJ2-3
CASSPQRGGQDTQYF
TGTGCCAGCTCACCCCAGCGGGGGGGCCAAGATACGCAGTATTTT
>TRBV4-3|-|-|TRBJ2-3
CASSQLAGTDTQYF
TGCGCCAGCAGCCAACTGGCGGGAACAGATACGCAGTATTTT
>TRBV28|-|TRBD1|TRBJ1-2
CASRATGRDGYTF
TGTGCCAGCAGAGCGACAGGGAGAGATGGCTACACCTTC
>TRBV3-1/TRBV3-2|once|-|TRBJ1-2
CASSQDGGKNGYTF
TGTGCCAGCAGCCAAGATGGGGGGAAAAATGGCTACACCTTC
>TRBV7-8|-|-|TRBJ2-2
CASSSRSQGSGELFF
TGTGCCAGCAGCTCCAGATCACAGGGTTCCGGGGAGCTGTTTTTT
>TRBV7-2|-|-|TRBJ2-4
CASSQVPSSNGNIQYF
TGTGCCAGCAGCCAGGTCCCCAGTTCGAATGGAAACATTCAGTACTTC
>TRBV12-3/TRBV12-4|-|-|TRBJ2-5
CASSAGSQETQYF
TGTGCCAGCAGTGCCGGGAGCCAAGAGACCCAGTACTTC
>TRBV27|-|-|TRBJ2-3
CASSLIQVTTQYF
TGTGCCAGCAGTTTAATCCAGGTGACAACGCAGTATTTT
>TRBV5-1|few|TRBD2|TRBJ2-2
CASSTGLAGGAGELFF
TGCGCCAGCAGCACCGGACTAGCGGGGGGGGCCGGGGAGCTGTTTTTT
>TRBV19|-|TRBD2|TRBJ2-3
CASSISGGTDTQYF
TGTGCCAGTAGCATTAGCGGGGGCACAGATACGCAGTATTTT
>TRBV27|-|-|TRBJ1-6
CASSLSGGSWDSPLHF
TGTGCCAGCAGTTTATCGGGGGGAAGTTGGGATTCACCCCTCCACTTT
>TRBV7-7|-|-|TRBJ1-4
CASSLGDFPGLKNEKLFF
TGTGCCAGCAGCTTAGGCGATTTCCCGGGACTGAAGAATGAAAAACTGTTTTTT
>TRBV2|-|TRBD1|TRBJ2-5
CASSESGQGTETQYF
TGTGCCAGCAGTGAATCGGGACAGGGAACGGAGACCCAGTACTTC
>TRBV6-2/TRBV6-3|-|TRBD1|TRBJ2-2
CASSPSRDSLNTGELFF
TGTGCCAGCAGCCCGTCCCGGGACAGCTTGAACACCGGGGAGCTGTTTTTT
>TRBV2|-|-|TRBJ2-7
CASSDSGIYEQYF
TGTGCCAGCAGTGACTCGGGGATATACGAGCAGTACTTC
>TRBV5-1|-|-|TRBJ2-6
CASNEGGANVLTF
TGCGCCAGCAACGAGGGCGGGGCCAACGTCCTGACTTTC
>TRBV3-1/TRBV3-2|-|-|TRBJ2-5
CASSPGDYQETQYF
TGTGCCAGCAGCCCCGGGGACTACCAAGAGACCCAGTACTTC
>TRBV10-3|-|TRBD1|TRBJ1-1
CAIRWAGQGASGGTEAFF
TGTGCCATCAGGTGGGCGGGACAGGGGGCGAGCGGTGGGACTGAAGCTTTCTTT
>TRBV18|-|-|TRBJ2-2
CASSPPGGRATGELFF
TGTGCCAGCTCACCACCCGGGGGGCGCGCGACCGGGGAGCTGTTTTTT
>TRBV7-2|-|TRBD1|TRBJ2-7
CASSYTLTGSEQYF
TGTGCCAGCAGCTACACCCTGACAGGGAGCGAGCAGTACTTC
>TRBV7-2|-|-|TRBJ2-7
CASSLALGDKYEQYF
TGTGCCAGCAGCTTAGCCCTCGGGGATAAGTACGAGCAGTACTTC
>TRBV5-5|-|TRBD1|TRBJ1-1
CATRDRRNTEAFF
TGTGCCACCAGGGACAGGAGAAACACTGAAGCTTTCTTT
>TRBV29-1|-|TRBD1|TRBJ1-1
CSGGHRGISTEAFF
TGCAGCGGCGGACACAGGGGGATAAGCACTGAAGCTTTCTTT
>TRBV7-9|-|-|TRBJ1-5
CASSQLNQPQHF
TGTGCCAGCAGCCAACTTAATCAGCCCCAGCATTTT
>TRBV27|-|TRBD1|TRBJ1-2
CASIKNKGQANYGYTF
TGTGCCAGCATCAAAAACAAGGGACAGGCCAACTATGGCTACACCTTC
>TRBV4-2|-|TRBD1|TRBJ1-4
CASSQRTGPTRNEKLFF
TGTGCCAGCAGCCAACGGACAGGCCCCACTCGTAATGAAAAACTGTTTTTT
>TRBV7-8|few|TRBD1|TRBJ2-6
CASRGTGGLGANVLTF
TGTGCCAGCAGAGGGACAGGAGGTCTGGGGGCCAACGTCCTGACTTTC
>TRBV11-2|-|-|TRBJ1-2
CASSLLPGGGYGYTF
TGTGCCAGCAGCTTACTGCCGGGGGGCGGCTATGGCTACACCTTC
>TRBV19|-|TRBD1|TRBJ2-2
CASSIRSGGTGELFF
TGTGCCAGTAGTATTCGTTCAGGGGGCACCGGGGAGCTGTTTTTT
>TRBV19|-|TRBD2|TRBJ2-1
CASSIGREGQFF
TGTGCCAGTAGTATAGGCAGGGAGGGGCAGTTCTTC
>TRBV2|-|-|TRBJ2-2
CASSDQANPTGELFF
TGTGCCAGCAGTGACCAGGCTAACCCCACCGGGGAGCTGTTTTTT
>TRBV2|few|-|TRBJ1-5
CASGSQGSSNQPQHF
TGTGCCAGCGGATCGCAGGGAAGTAGCAATCAGCCCCAGCATTTT
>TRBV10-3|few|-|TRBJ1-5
CAISQTGHEGNQPQHF
TGTGCCATCAGTCAAACAGGACATGAGGGCAATCAGCCCCAGCATTTT
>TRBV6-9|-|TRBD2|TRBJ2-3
CASSLSGGVLDTQYF
TGTGCCAGCAGTCTTAGCGGGGGGGTCTTGGATACGCAGTATTTT
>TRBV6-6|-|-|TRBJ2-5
CASSYDSRGAQYF
TGTGCCAGCAGTTACGATTCAAGGGGTGCCCAGTACTTC
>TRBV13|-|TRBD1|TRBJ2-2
CASSPGTGQARELFF
TGTGCCAGCAGCCCCGGGACAGGGCAGGCCAGGGAGCTGTTTTTT
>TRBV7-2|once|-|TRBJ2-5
CASSLDYFIKTQYF
TGTGCCAGCAGCTTAGACTATTTCATAAAGACCCAGTACTTC
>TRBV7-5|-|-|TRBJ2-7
CARSLSRQEYEQYF
TGTGCCAGAAGCTTAAGTCGGCAGGAATACGAGCAGTACTTC
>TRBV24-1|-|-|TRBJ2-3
CATSDLTTSRQYF
TGTGCCACCAGTGATTTAACAACCTCTAGGCAGTATTTT
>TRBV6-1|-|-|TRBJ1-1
CASSEQPSRTEAFF
TGTGCCAGCAGTGAACAGCCTAGTAGGACTGAAGCTTTCTTT
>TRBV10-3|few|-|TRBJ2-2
CAITPTVDTGELFF
TGTGCCATCACCCCGACAGTGGACACCGGGGAGCTGTTTTTT
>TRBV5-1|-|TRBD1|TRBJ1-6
CASSYGPGTGVSPLHF
TGCGCCAGCAGCTACGGCCCAGGGACAGGGGTTTCACCCCTCCACTTT
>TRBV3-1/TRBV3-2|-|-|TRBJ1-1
CASSQGARTEAFF
TGTGCCAGCAGCCAGGGGGCGCGAACTGAAGCTTTCTTT
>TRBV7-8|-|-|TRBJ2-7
CASSFLEGVEQYF
TGTGCCAGCAGCTTCCTTGAGGGAGTGGAGCAGTACTTC
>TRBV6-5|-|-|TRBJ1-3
CASRKGGTGNTIYF
TGTGCCAGCAGAAAAGGGGGAACTGGAAACACCATATATTTT
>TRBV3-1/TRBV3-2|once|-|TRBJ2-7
CASSQAAVGVEYF
TGTGCCAGCAGCCAAGCGGCCGTCGGAGTGGAGTACTTC
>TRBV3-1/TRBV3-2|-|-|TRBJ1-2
CASSQVTNYGYTF
TGTGCCAGCAGCCAAGTTACTAACTATGGCTACACCTTC
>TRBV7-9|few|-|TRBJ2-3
CASSPRRRLGDSSTDTQYF
TGTGCCAGCAGCCCAAGACGGCGACTAGGGGACTCTAGCACAGATACGCAGTATTTT
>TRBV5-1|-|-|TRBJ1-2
CASSPRDSYGYTF
TGCGCCAGCAGCCCCCGGGACTCCTATGGCTACACCTTC
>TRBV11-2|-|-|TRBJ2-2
CASSLVGFGELFF
TGTGCCAGCAGCTTAGTCGGGTTCGGGGAGCTGTTTTTT
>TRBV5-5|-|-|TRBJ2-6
CASRDYRGRSGANVLTF
TGTGCCAGCAGGGACTACAGGGGAAGGAGTGGGGCCAACGTCCTGACTTTC
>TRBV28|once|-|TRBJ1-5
CASRQTGGNQPQHF
TGTGCCAGCAGACAGACAGGCGGGAATCAGCCCCAGCATTTT
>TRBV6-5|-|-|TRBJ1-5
CASSPASLGNQPQHF
TGTGCCAGCAGCCCCGCGTCGCTGGGCAATCAGCCCCAGCATTTT
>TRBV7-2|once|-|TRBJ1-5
CASSLTGGQYSNQPQHF
TGTGCCAGCAGCTTAACGGGCGGACAATATAGCAATCAGCCCCAGCATTTT
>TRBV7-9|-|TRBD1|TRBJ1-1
CASSLGQVNTEAFF
TGTGCCAGCAGCCTTGGACAGGTAAACACTGAAGCTTTCTTT
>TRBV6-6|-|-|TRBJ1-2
CASSYSSRVRGYTF
TGTGCCAGCAGTTACTCGAGCCGGGTGAGAGGCTACACCTTC
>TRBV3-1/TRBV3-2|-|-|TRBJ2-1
CASSHKSRTAEQFF
TGTGCCAGCAGCCACAAAAGTCGGACAGCTGAGCAGTTCTTC
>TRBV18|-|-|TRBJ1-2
CASSPTETVYGYTF
TGTGCCAGCTCCCCCACAGAGACCGTCTATGGCTACACCTTC
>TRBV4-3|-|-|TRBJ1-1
CASSQGTALGTEAFF
TGCGCCAGCAGCCAAGGGACAGCCCTGGGGACTGAAGCTTTCTTT